The 11 T cell receptor beta chains below come from one sample, sequenced in a study of T-cell reconstitution after alpha-beta-depleted transplantation in children. Preparation of the TCRbeta library used unique molecular identifiers. TCRdb itself ran the PCR reads through MiXCR, one entry per CDR3 protein. The profile shows 500,000 to 650,000 distinct CDR3 sequences, approximately 10% of them singletons. Sequenced here: PBMCs, mostly from graft donor cells, sampled 180 days after TCRalphabeta/CD19-depleted stem cell transplant. Receptors were obtained from a female patient aged 2-15 years who had a stem cell transplant for aplastic anemia, so the T cells may come from the graft donor.

This clonotype came up many times. The chain recombines TRBV18 with TRBJ2-3; no definite D call. The CDR3 runs to 13 residues. Germline loops: CDR1 KGHSH, CDR2 LQKENI. Trimming pared 2 bases from V and 5 bases from J, leaving 8 bases between. The CDR3 sequence is CASSPGIGDTQYF. The CDR3 nucleotides read TGTGCCAGCTCACCAGGGATTGGAGATACGCAGTATTTT.

This clonotype was detected many times. CDR3 DNA: TGTGCCAGCACCAGACTAGCGGCCTACAATGAGCAGTTCTTC. Amino acid sequence: CASTRLAAYNEQFF. The chain uses TRBV28 and TRBJ2-1; 9 positions match TRBD2. The junction had 3 bases not matched to a gene; V was cut back by 7 bases and J by 2 bases. This CDR3 is built from 14 residues. Germline CDR1 MDHEN, CDR2 SYDVKM.

In this sample, this clonotype turned up a few times. The rearrangement joins TRBV20-1 to TRBJ2-7; D is possibly TRBD1 (6 bases). The CDR3 is 12 residues long. V was cut by 0 bases and J by 10 bases, with 13 bases left in between. Per the germline V gene, CDR1 is DFQATT and CDR2 is SNEGSKA (reference sequence). CDR3 loop: CSARDLTGIQYV. The CDR3 DNA sequence: TGCAGTGCTAGAGATCTCACAGGGATCCAGTACGTC.

The chain has TRBV14 and TRBJ2-5; weak D call: TRBD2 (5 bases). V lost 1 base to trimming and J lost 5 bases, with 14 bases between them. CDR3 size: 15 residues. Per the germline V gene, CDR1 is SGHDN and CDR2 is FVKESK. CDR3 sequence reads: CASSQGPVWRETQYF. The CDR3 coding sequence is TGTGCCAGCAGCCAAGGGCCCGTCTGGAGGGAGACCCAGTACTTC. Complete variable domain (other parts from reference TRBV14 and TRBJ2-5): EAGVTQFPSHSVIEKGQTVTLRCDPISGHDNLYWYRRVMGKEIKFLLHFVKESKQDESGMPNNRFLAERTGGTYSTLKVQPAELEDSGVYFCASSQGPVWRETQYFGPGTRLLVL.

This clonotype appeared a few times. The CDR3 nucleotides are TGTGCCAGCAGCGTGACAGGGGGACGGGATCAGCCCCAGCATTTT. Protein: CASSVTGGRDQPQHF. The chain employs TRBV7-9 and TRBJ1-5, with 9 bases that match TRBD1. Germline V gene lookup returns CDR1 SEHNR and CDR2 FQNEAQ (reference sequence). The length of the CDR3 is 15 residues. The V gene end was trimmed by 5 bases and the J gene end by 5 bases; junction bases not matched to a gene: 7. The whole variable domain, filled in from reference TRBV7-9 and TRBJ1-5, reads DTGVSQNPRHKITKRGQNVTFRCDPISEHNRLYWYRQTLGQGPEFLTYFQNEAQLEKSRLLSDRFSAERPKGSFSTLEIQRTEQGDSAMYLCASSVTGGRDQPQHFGDGTRLSIL.

This clonotype came up a few times. This rearrangement joins TRBV19 to TRBJ1-2, with D perhaps TRBD1 (6 bases). This CDR3 comprises 15 residues. With 9 bases removed from V and 5 bases from J, the gap between germline ends came to 22 bases. Germline assignment: CDR1 LNHDA and CDR2 SQIVND (reference sequence). The CDR3 spells CASRLVGETGYGYTF. For the CDR3, the DNA is TGTGCCAGCCGTCTCGTGGGAGAGACAGGTTATGGCTACACCTTC.

The genes are TRBV6-1 and TRBJ2-6, with 9 bases fitting TRBD1. V lost 8 bases, J lost 3 bases, and 11 bases stayed unmatched. The CDR3 totals 17 residues. Germline values: CDR1 MNHNS, CDR2 SASEGT. The CDR3, as DNA: TGTGCCAGCTCCAAGATTACAGGGGGCTATGGGGCCAACGTCCTGACTTTC. Translation gives CASSKITGGYGANVLTF.

This clonotype appeared a few times. CDR3: CSDGFSYNEQFF. DNA of the CDR3: TGCAGCGACGGTTTCTCCTACAATGAGCAGTTCTTC. V and J are TRBV29-1 and TRBJ2-1; D gene ambiguous. Per germline, CDR1 SQVTM and CDR2 ANQGSEA. The CDR3 spans 12 residues. V lost 7 bases and J lost 0, with 7 bases in between.

This clonotype was seen a few times. The rearrangement joins TRBV20-1 to TRBJ2-7, with TRBD2 identical over 8 bases. Germline V gene lookup returns CDR1 DFQATT and CDR2 SNEGSKA (reference sequence). The ends lost 6 bases at V and 6 bases at J; junction bases unmatched: 13. The CDR3 is 14 residues long. CDR3 nucleotide sequence: TGCAGTGCACTAGCGGTAGGAGGTGTCGGCGAGCAGTACTTC. Amino acid sequence: CSALAVGGVGEQYF.

This clonotype was counted between two and nine times. The chain employs TRBV5-1 and TRBJ2-7; 10 bases match TRBD1. From germline, CDR1 is SGHRS and CDR2 YFSETQ. V dropped 4 bases and J dropped 3; count of bases not matched to a gene: 7. The CDR3 sequence is 15 residues long. In nucleotides, the CDR3 is TGCGCCAGCAGCCCCGTGGGACAGGGGTACTACGAGCAGTACGTC. As protein: CASSPVGQGYYEQYV.

A few counts support this clonotype. The chain is built from TRBV4-1 and TRBJ2-2, with 7 bases aligning to TRBD2. V lost 2 bases, J lost 0 bases, and 9 bases stayed unmatched. Germline CDR1 and CDR2: MGHRA and YSYEKL. This CDR3 has 18 amino acids. CDR3 amino acids: CASSQPGRPHANTGELFF. The CDR3 DNA sequence: TGCGCCAGCAGCCAACCCGGGAGGCCCCACGCGAACACCGGGGAGCTGTTTTTT.